The 30 T cell receptor beta chains listed next were all sequenced from one sample in a study of naive and memory T cell subsets. Both TRBC1 and TRBC2 were covered by a beta constant-region primer of two equimolar oligonucleotides. Each CDR3 protein gets one entry after TCRdb re-called the UMI-ligation and nested PCR reads with MiXCR. The sample consists of approximately 85,000 distinct CDR3 sequences, about 7% of them appearing once. Sequencing was carried out using central memory CD4+ T cells from blood. All receptors come from a human donor in good health.

This clonotype has a handful of counts. This chain connects TRBV18 to TRBJ1-2; the match to TRBD1 covers 7 bases. V shed 0 bases, J shed 8 bases, and the junction held 9 bases outside the gene matches. Per germline, CDR1 KGHSH and CDR2 LQKENI. The CDR3 contains 15 residues. CDR3 coding DNA: TGTGCCAGCTCACCACCTGGGACAGCACTCTCGGGCTACACCTTC. Its protein is CASSPPGTALSGYTF. Together with reference TRBV18 and TRBJ1-2, the CDR3 gives the full variable domain: NAGVMQNPRHLVRRRGQEARLRCSPMKGHSHVYWYRQLPEEGLKFMVYLQKENIIDESGMPKERFSAEFPKEGPSILRIQQVVRGDSAAYFCASSPPGTALSGYTFGSGTRLTVV.

The table lists this clonotype with a few counts. The chain is built from TRBV5-1 and TRBJ1-1; possible D gene TRBD1, 6 bases. Germline V CDR1 and CDR2: SGHRS, YFSETQ. The CDR3 is made up of 15 amino acids. Trimming shortened V by 0 bases and J by 1 base, and 10 bases separated the two germline ends. CDR3: CASSLGGHTNTEAFF. CDR3 DNA sequence: TGCGCCAGCAGCTTGGGGGGACACACGAACACTGAAGCTTTCTTT.

DNA of the CDR3: TGTGCCAGCAGCCAGCCGGGACAGCATAATTCACCCCTCCACTTT. Amino acid sequence: CASSQPGQHNSPLHF. V and J are TRBV7-2 and TRBJ1-6, with 7 bases that match TRBD1. Germline loops: CDR1 SGHTA, CDR2 FQGNSA. The J segment lost 5 bases and the V segment lost 5 bases, leaving 6 bases of the junction unmatched. The CDR3 is made up of 15 amino acids.

This clonotype was counted at least ten times. V gene TRBV2 combines with J gene TRBJ2-6; D may be TRBD1 (6 bases). This CDR3 has 15 amino acids. Per the germline V gene, CDR1 is SNHLY and CDR2 is FYNNEI. Deletions cut 7 bases from V and 2 bases from J, with 12 bases between. CDR3 DNA sequence: TGTGCCAGCAAACTCAGGGACACTGGGGCCAACGTCCTGACTTTC. As protein: CASKLRDTGANVLTF.

This clonotype was detected many times. The chain links TRBV29-1 to TRBJ2-5; 10 bases align to TRBD2. Germline V CDR1 and CDR2: SQVTM, ANQGSEA. Unmatched junction bases numbered 8, after V lost 3 bases and J lost 1 base. The CDR3 has 16 amino acids. The CDR3 is CSVEKIAGGPQETQYF. CDR3 coding DNA: TGCAGCGTTGAGAAGATAGCGGGAGGTCCCCAAGAGACCCAGTACTTC.

This clonotype was found many times. The chain couples TRBV29-1 to TRBJ2-5; a weak D match, TRBD1 (6 bases). V gave up 6 bases and J gave up 5 bases, with 19 bases separating them. In germline, CDR1 is SQVTM, CDR2 ANQGSEA. The CDR3 contains 14 residues. CDR3 coding DNA: TGCAGCGTGGCCCCAAGGACAGATGATGAGACCCAGTACTTC. Translating gives CSVAPRTDDETQYF.

This clonotype has at least ten counts. The chain recombines TRBV5-6 with TRBJ2-1; D tentatively fits TRBD1 or TRBD2 (6 bases each). The CDR3 has 15 residues. Between the trimmed V and J ends, which lost 2 bases and 9 bases, there was a span of 18 bases. The germline V gene encodes CDR1 SGHDT and CDR2 YYEEEE. Here the CDR3 reads CASSLPPRGDREQFF. CDR3 nucleotide sequence: TGTGCCAGCAGCTTACCCCCTAGGGGGGACCGTGAGCAGTTCTTC.

In its sample, this clonotype was seen many times. V and J are TRBV20-1 and TRBJ2-1; TRBD2 matches at 11 bases. Trimming cost V 2 bases and J 10 bases; bases outside gene matches: 7. The CDR3 extends over 14 amino acids. CDR1 DFQATT and CDR2 SNEGSKA come from the germline V gene (reference sequence). CDR3 in DNA: TGCAGTGCTAGAACTAGCGGGAGAAGTCGGGAGCAGTTCTTC. It yields the protein CSARTSGRSREQFF.

The rearrangement uses TRBV18 and TRBJ1-6, with D possibly matching TRBD1 (5 bases). Germline CDR1 KGHSH, CDR2 LQKENI. The CDR3 contains 16 residues. Trimming took 3 bases from V and 8 from J, leaving 17 bases between them. CDR3 in amino acids: CASSPSGTYWDSPLHF. The CDR3 coding sequence is TGTGCCAGCTCACCTTCCGGGACCTACTGGGATTCACCCCTCCACTTT.

This clonotype was recorded many times. This chain links TRBV7-9 with TRBJ1-6, with D maybe TRBD1 (5 bases). There are 15 residues in the CDR3. Per the germline V gene, CDR1 is SEHNR and CDR2 is FQNEAQ (reference sequence). V lost 5 bases to trimming and J lost 5 bases, with 13 bases between them. The CDR3 bases are TGTGCCAGCAGCCTAAGGGACGGCCATAATTCACCCCTCCACTTT. As protein: CASSLRDGHNSPLHF.

This clonotype has at least ten counts. The genes are TRBV29-1 and TRBJ2-7, with D perhaps given as TRBD1 or TRBD2 (5 bases each). This CDR3 spans 12 amino acids. The germline CDR1 and CDR2 sequences are SQVTM and ANQGSEA. Trimming removed 6 bases at V and 4 bases at J, with 13 bases between. The CDR3 nucleotides are TGCAGCGTGGGACGGGGAAGGTACGAGCAGTACTTC. Its translation is CSVGRGRYEQYF.

This clonotype appeared many times. V and J are TRBV10-3 and TRBJ2-5; D uncertain. The length of the CDR3 is 15 residues. Germline lookup yields CDR1 ENHRY and CDR2 SYGVKD. Trimming stripped 5 bases from V and 7 bases from J, with 20 bases between. Here the CDR3 DNA reads TGTGCCATCAGTTCCGCTAGTAACCAAGGTGGGACCCAGTACTTC. As protein: CAISSASNQGGTQYF.

The chain links TRBV12-3 or TRBV12-4 to TRBJ1-2; D not resolved. The V end was cut by 6 bases, the J end by 0 bases, with 8 bases between. This CDR3 spans 13 amino acids. CDR3 in amino acids: CASRPSANYGYTF. CDR3 nucleotides: TGTGCCAGCAGGCCCAGCGCTAACTATGGCTACACCTTC.

Many counts were recorded for this clonotype. The rearrangement uses TRBV7-8 and TRBJ1-5, with D tentatively TRBD1 (6 bases). The V end was cut by 1 base, the J end by 1 base, with 11 bases between. Germline V gene lookup returns CDR1 SGHVS and CDR2 FQNEAQ. This CDR3 contains 16 residues. The CDR3 coding sequence is TGTGCCAGCAGCTTAGGAGCAGGGGCCAGCAATCAGCCCCAGCATTTT. Protein product: CASSLGAGASNQPQHF.

This clonotype was seen ten or more times. The chain links TRBV14 to TRBJ2-7; D call uncertain. Trimming left V 5 bases short and J 2 bases short, with 13 bases between. From germline, CDR1 is SGHDN and CDR2 FVKESK. CDR3 length: 14 residues. CDR3 loop: CASSKRTPPYEQYF. The CDR3 DNA is TGTGCCAGCAGCAAAAGGACCCCGCCCTACGAGCAGTACTTC.

This clonotype was found a few times. The genes are TRBV28 and TRBJ2-7; maybe TRBD1 (5 bases). The CDR3 contains 13 residues. V was shortened by 7 bases and J by 4 bases, with 14 bases between the two germline ends. The germline gives CDR1 MDHEN, CDR2 SYDVKM. Here the CDR3 reads CASIPQQGYEQYF. The CDR3 DNA is TGTGCCAGCATACCTCAGCAGGGATACGAGCAGTACTTC.

This clonotype was recorded many times. The chain is built from TRBV5-5 and TRBJ1-5, with D maybe TRBD1 (5 bases). This CDR3 spans 15 amino acids. CDR1 and CDR2 from the germline V gene are SGHKS and YYEKEE (reference sequence). V gave up 3 bases and J gave up 4 bases, with 14 bases separating them. CDR3 sequence: CASSWDFRMNQPQHF. DNA for the CDR3: TGTGCCAGCAGCTGGGACTTCAGGATGAATCAGCCCCAGCATTTT.

This clonotype was counted ten times or more. The V gene is TRBV28, the J gene TRBJ2-1; maybe TRBD2 (6 bases). CDR3 size: 14 residues. The V end was cut by 2 bases, the J end by 10 bases, with 15 bases between. In germline, CDR1 is MDHEN, CDR2 SYDVKM. For the CDR3, the DNA is TGTGCCAGCAGTTTACACCCCACCGCGGGGGAGCAGTTCTTC. It codes for CASSLHPTAGEQFF. The entire variable domain, with the rest obtained from reference TRBV28 and TRBJ2-1, is as follows: DVKVTQSSRYLVKRTGEKVFLECVQDMDHENMFWYRQDPGLGLRLIYFSYDVKMKEKGDIPEGYSVSREKKERFSLILESASTNQTSMYLCASSLHPTAGEQFFGPGTRLTVL.

This clonotype was detected ten times or more. The genes are TRBV7-3 and TRBJ2-7; D might be TRBD1 (6 bases). Trimming removed 2 bases from V and 2 bases from J, with 13 bases in between. The CDR3 is made up of 15 amino acids. Germline V gives CDR1 SGHTA, CDR2 FQGTGA. CDR3 in DNA: TGTGCCAGCAGCTTATTCCCAGGGGCTGCCTACGAGCAGTACTTC. Translated, it gives CASSLFPGAAYEQYF.

This rearrangement joins TRBV18 to TRBJ2-7; tentatively, D is TRBD1 (5 bases). The CDR3 has 14 residues. Germline CDR1 reads KGHSH; CDR2 reads LQKENI. V was pared by 6 bases and J by 6 bases, with 18 bases between. CDR3 sequence (DNA): TGTGCCAGCTCCCTTCGACAGACCCTTCTCGAGCAGTACTTC. Its protein is CASSLRQTLLEQYF. Complete variable domain (other parts from reference TRBV18 and TRBJ2-7): NAGVMQNPRHLVRRRGQEARLRCSPMKGHSHVYWYRQLPEEGLKFMVYLQKENIIDESGMPKERFSAEFPKEGPSILRIQQVVRGDSAAYFCASSLRQTLLEQYFGPGTRLTVT.

This clonotype was detected ten times or more. The chain joins TRBV5-4 to TRBJ2-3; no firm D call. This CDR3 has 14 residues. Per germline, CDR1 SGHNT and CDR2 YYREEE (reference sequence). V was shortened by 7 bases and J by 4 bases, with 16 bases between the two germline ends. The CDR3 loop reads CASRDGLVADTQYF. In DNA, the CDR3 is TGTGCCAGCCGCGACGGCCTAGTAGCAGATACGCAGTATTTT.

The V call is TRBV6-2 or TRBV6-3, the J call TRBJ2-7, with 7 bases fitting TRBD1. CDR1 and CDR2 (germline): MNHEY, SVGEGT. The V gene end was trimmed by 7 bases and the J gene end by 6 bases; junction bases not matched to a gene: 15. This CDR3 region has 15 residues. The CDR3 sequence is CASNPTGQLLGEQYF. The CDR3, as DNA: TGTGCCAGCAACCCGACAGGGCAACTACTGGGCGAGCAGTACTTC.

V is TRBV20-1 and J is TRBJ2-7; D tentatively fits TRBD1 or TRBD2 (5 bases each). From germline, CDR1 is DFQATT and CDR2 SNEGSKA (reference sequence). CDR3 size: 13 residues. Deletions cut 3 bases from V and 7 bases from J, with 16 bases between. The CDR3 DNA follows: TGCAGTGCTAGGTGGCAGGGACGTTGGGAGCAGTACTTC. This gives the protein CSARWQGRWEQYF.

This clonotype was seen at least ten times. This chain uses TRBV14 with TRBJ2-1; TRBD2 is a possible D gene (5 bases). CDR3 size: 13 residues. Germline V lookup: CDR1 SGHDN, CDR2 FVKESK. Trimming shortened V by 8 bases and J by 4 bases, and 12 bases separated the two germline ends. DNA of the CDR3: TGTGCCAGCTCTCGCGGGCAGTACAATGAGCAGTTCTTC. Its protein product is CASSRGQYNEQFF.

The table lists this clonotype with a few counts. The rearrangement joins TRBV12-3 or TRBV12-4 to TRBJ1-6; 7 bases are a match to TRBD1. The CDR3 has 18 amino acids. The V segment lost 6 bases and the J segment 1 base; nucleotides outside the gene matches: 12. CDR3 DNA sequence: TGTGCCAGCAGAACCCTGACAGGGTTCGGGTCCTATAATTCACCCCTCCACTTT. Its protein product is CASRTLTGFGSYNSPLHF.

The chain is built from TRBV12-3 or TRBV12-4 and TRBJ2-7, with D possibly being TRBD1 or TRBD2 (7 bases each). Trimming removed 5 bases at V and 3 bases at J, with 14 bases between. This CDR3 contains 14 residues. The CDR3 region has the DNA TGTGCCAGCAGTCCAGGGGGGGTCAGCTACGAGCAGTACTTC. Translated, it gives CASSPGGVSYEQYF.

This clonotype was counted many times. V and J are TRBV7-2 and TRBJ1-5, with a weak D call TRBD1 (5 bases). CDR3 length: 16 residues. From germline, CDR1 is SGHTA and CDR2 FQGNSA. Trimming cost V 5 bases and J 5 bases, with 19 bases left between them. Here the CDR3 DNA reads TGTGCCAGCAGCCCGAAGCCTCGGGGCTCGGATCAGCCCCAGCATTTT. This encodes CASSPKPRGSDQPQHF. Full variable domain (missing parts from reference TRBV7-2 and TRBJ1-5): GAGVSQSPSNKVTEKGKDVELRCDPISGHTALYWYRQSLGQGLEFLIYFQGNSAPDKSGLPSDRFSAERTGGSVSTLTIQRTQQEDSAVYLCASSPKPRGSDQPQHFGDGTRLSIL.

This clonotype came up a few times. The V gene is TRBV7-2, the J gene TRBJ2-7; D call uncertain. Germline CDR1 is SGHTA and CDR2 is FQGNSA. CDR3 size: 15 residues. Trimming removed 2 bases from V and 0 bases from J, with 11 bases in between. In nucleotides, the CDR3 is TGTGCCAGCAGCTTAAGCCTCCTGAGCTCCTACGAGCAGTACTTC. Translation: CASSLSLLSSYEQYF.

This clonotype was detected ten times or more. The CDR3 nucleotides are TGTGCCAGCAAGGCGCAAGAGACCCAGTACTTC. This encodes CASKAQETQYF. The chain uses TRBV2 and TRBJ2-5; no reliable D call. V lost 7 bases, J lost 2 bases, and 5 bases lay in between. The germline gives CDR1 SNHLY, CDR2 FYNNEI. The CDR3 is 11 residues long. Combining the CDR3 with reference TRBV2 and TRBJ2-5 gives the whole variable domain EPEVTQTPSHQVTQMGQEVILRCVPISNHLYFYWYRQILGQKVEFLVSFYNNEISEKSEIFDDQFSVERPDGSNFTLKIRSTKLEDSAMYFCASKAQETQYFGPGTRLLVL.

This clonotype showed up many times. This chain uses TRBV5-1 with TRBJ1-5, with TRBD1 identical over 11 bases. Germline trimming cut 3 bases from V and 6 bases from J; bases unmatched to any gene: 2. This CDR3 has 14 residues. Germline V gives CDR1 SGHRS, CDR2 YFSETQ. CDR3 sequence reads: CASSSGTGGQPQHF. CDR3 nucleotide sequence: TGCGCCAGCAGCTCCGGGACAGGGGGTCAGCCCCAGCATTTT.